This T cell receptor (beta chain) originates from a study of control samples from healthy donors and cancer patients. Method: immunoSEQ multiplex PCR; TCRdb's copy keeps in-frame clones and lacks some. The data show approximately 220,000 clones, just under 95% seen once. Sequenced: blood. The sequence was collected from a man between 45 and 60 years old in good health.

The DNA of the CDR3 is TGTGCCAGCAGACCTACAGGGGACGCCTTGATCTATGGCTACACCTTC. Protein: CASRPTGDALIYGYTF. V usage is TRBV28 and J usage is TRBJ1-2, with 7 bases lining up with TRBD1. J lost 4 bases, V lost 6 bases, and 14 bases had no gene match. Germline CDR1 MDHEN, CDR2 SYDVKM. The CDR3 has 16 amino acids.